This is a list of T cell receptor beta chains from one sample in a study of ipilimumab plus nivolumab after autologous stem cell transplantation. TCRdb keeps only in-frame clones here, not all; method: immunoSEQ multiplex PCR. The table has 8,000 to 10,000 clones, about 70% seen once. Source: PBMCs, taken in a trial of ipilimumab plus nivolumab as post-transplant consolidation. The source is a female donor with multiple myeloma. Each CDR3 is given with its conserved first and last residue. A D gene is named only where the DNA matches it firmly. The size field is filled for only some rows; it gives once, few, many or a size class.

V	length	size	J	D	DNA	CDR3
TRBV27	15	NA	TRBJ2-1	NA	TGTGCCAGCAGTTTGAGTGACCCTAACTACAATGAGCAGTTCTTC	CASSLSDPNYNEQFF
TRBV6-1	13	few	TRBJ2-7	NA	TGTGCCAGCAGTGAAGAGGTAGGGCATGAGCAGTACTTC	CASSEEVGHEQYF
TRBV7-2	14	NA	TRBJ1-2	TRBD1	TGTGCCAGCAGCTCGACAACAGGGGGCTATGGCTACACCTTC	CASSSTTGGYGYTF
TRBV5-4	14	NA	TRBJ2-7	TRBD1	TGTGCCAGCAGCCTGGGACAGGGAAGTCGCGAGCAGTACTTC	CASSLGQGSREQYF
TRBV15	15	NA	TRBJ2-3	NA	TGTGCCACCAGCCCATTGTCGAACCAACCGGATACGCAGTATTTT	CATSPLSNQPDTQYF
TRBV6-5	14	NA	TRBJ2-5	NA	TGTGCCAGCAGCTGGGACAGACTAGGAGAGACCCAGTACTTC	CASSWDRLGETQYF
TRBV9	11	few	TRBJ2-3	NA	TGTGCCAGCAGCGTGCTACGGACGGGATATTTT	CASSVLRTGYF
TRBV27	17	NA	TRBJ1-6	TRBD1	TGTGCCAGCAGTTTAAGGGCCCCGGGACAGTATAATTCACCCCTCCACTTT	CASSLRAPGQYNSPLHF
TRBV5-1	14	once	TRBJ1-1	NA	TGCGCCAGCAGCTTGTACCCAGGGAACACTGAAGCTTTCTTT	CASSLYPGNTEAFF
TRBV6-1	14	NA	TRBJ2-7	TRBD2	TGTGCCAGCAGTGCCAGCAGGGAGGGCCGCGAGCAGTACTTC	CASSASREGREQYF
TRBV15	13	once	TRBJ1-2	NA	TGTGCCACCAGCAGAGGGGGGATGGAGGGCTACACCTTC	CATSRGGMEGYTF
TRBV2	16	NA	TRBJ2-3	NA	TGTGCCAGCAGTATAACTAGGGGTCAGGGGTCAGATACGCAGTATTTT	CASSITRGQGSDTQYF
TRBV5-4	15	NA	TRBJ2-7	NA	TGTGCCAGCAGCTTGCAAGGGGCCCAGACCTACGAGCAGTACTTC	CASSLQGAQTYEQYF
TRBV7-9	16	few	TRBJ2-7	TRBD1	TGTGCCAGCAGCTTCGTGACGGTCACAGGGGACGACGAGCAGTACTTC	CASSFVTVTGDDEQYF
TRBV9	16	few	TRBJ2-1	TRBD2	TGTGCCAGCAGCGCGACGGGACTAGCGGGAGGCAATGAGCAGTTCTTC	CASSATGLAGGNEQFF
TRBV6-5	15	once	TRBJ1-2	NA	TGTGCCAGCAGTTCCTCCTGGGGCAATGACTATGGCTACACCTTC	CASSSSWGNDYGYTF
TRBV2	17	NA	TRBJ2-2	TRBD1	TGTGCCATCCACAATCCCCGAGGGACAGGTCGGGTAAGGGAGCTGTTTTTT	CAIHNPRGTGRVRELFF
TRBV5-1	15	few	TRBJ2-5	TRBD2	TGCGCCAGCAGCTTGGCTACTAGCGCGCAAGAGACCCAGTACTTC	CASSLATSAQETQYF
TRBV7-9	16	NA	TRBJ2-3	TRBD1	TGTGCCAGCACCAAAGACAGGGAGAGGAGGACAGATACGCAGTATTTT	CASTKDRERRTDTQYF
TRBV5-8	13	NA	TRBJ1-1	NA	TGTGCCAGCAGGAGTCGGGGATCGGGGGAAGCTTTCTTT	CASRSRGSGEAFF
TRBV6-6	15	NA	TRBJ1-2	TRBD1	TGTGCCAGCAGTCCTACAGGGGGCGCGGACTATGGCTACACCTTC	CASSPTGGADYGYTF
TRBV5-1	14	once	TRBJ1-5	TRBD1	TGCGCCAGCAGCGATGGACAGGGGAGTCAGCCCCAGCATTTT	CASSDGQGSQPQHF
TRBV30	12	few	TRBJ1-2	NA	TGTGCCTGGAGTGTAGACAGCTATGGCTACACCTTC	CAWSVDSYGYTF
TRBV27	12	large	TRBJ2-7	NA	TGTGCCAGCAGTTTACCCTCTGGGGAGCAGTACTTC	CASSLPSGEQYF
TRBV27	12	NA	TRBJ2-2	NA	TGTGCCAGCAGCCACCCGAGCGGGGAGCTGTTTTTT	CASSHPSGELFF
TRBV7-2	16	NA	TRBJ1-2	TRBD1	TGTGCCAGCAGCTTAGTCGGGACAGGGGGCGCCTGGGGCTACACCTTC	CASSLVGTGGAWGYTF
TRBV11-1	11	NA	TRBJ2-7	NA	TGTGCCAGCAGCAGAGGGGACGAGCAGTACTTC	CASSRGDEQYF
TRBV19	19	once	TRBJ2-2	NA	TGTGCCAGTACTGGGGCAGGCCTATTTCGACCCCTGAACACCGGGGAGCTGTTTTTT	CASTGAGLFRPLNTGELFF
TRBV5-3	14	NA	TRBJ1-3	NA	TGTGCCAGCAGCTTAGGGGACGGCGGAAACACCATATATTTT	CASSLGDGGNTIYF
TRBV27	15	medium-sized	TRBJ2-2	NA	TGTGCCAGCAGTTTGGGGGCAGGGTGGACCGGGGAGCTGTTTTTT	CASSLGAGWTGELFF
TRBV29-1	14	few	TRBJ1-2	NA	TGCAGCGTTGACTTCGGGGGGCCGTCAGATGGCTACACCTTC	CSVDFGGPSDGYTF
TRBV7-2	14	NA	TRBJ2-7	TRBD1	TGTGCCAGCAGCTTATGGACAGGGCCCTACGAGCAGTACTTC	CASSLWTGPYEQYF
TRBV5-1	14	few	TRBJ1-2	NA	TGCGCCAGCAGCTCCGACCCCGGACTCCCAAGCTACACCTTC	CASSSDPGLPSYTF
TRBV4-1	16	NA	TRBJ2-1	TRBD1	TGCGCCAGCAGCCCCAAAAGGGACAGAAAATCCAATGAGCAGTTCTTC	CASSPKRDRKSNEQFF
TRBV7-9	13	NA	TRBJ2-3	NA	TGTGCCAGCAGCCCCCCTCTGGCAGATACGCAGTATTTT	CASSPPLADTQYF